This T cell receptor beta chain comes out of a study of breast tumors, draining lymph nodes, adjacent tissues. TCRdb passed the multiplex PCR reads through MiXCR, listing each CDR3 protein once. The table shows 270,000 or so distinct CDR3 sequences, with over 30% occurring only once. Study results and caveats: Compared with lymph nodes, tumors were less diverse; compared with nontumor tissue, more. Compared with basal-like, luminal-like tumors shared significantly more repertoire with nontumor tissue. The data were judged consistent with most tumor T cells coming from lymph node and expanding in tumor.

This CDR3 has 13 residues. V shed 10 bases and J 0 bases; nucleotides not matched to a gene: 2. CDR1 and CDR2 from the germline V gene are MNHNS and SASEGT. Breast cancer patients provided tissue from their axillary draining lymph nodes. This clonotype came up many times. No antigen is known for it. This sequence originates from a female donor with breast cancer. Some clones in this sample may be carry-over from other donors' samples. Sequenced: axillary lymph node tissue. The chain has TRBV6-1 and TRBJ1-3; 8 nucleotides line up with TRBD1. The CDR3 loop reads CATGTGSGNTIYF. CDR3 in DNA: TGTGCCACCGGGACAGGCTCTGGAAACACCATATATTTT.